Sequencing of this T cell receptor beta chain was carried out in a study of blood T cells in healthy people across ages. General study points: Long-lived and aged donors differed, with more naive CD4+ cells and higher diversity in the long-lived. Per million T cells, TCR beta diversity dropped roughly linearly as age increased.

This clonotype showed up just a few times. Its antigen is undetermined. V lost 6 bases to trimming and J lost 5 bases, with 16 bases between them. Germline values: CDR1 SGHTA, CDR2 FQGNSA. The CDR3 length is 14 residues. A second about 7 to 12 cycle PCR used barcoded and J-beta primers. One entry per CDR3 protein, called by TCRdb with MiXCR from the 5' RACE reads. The sample has under 2 million distinct CDR3 sequences, roughly 30% seen once; the top ten hold approximately 11%. The chain links TRBV7-2 to TRBJ1-2, with D tentatively TRBD1 (5 bases). The TCR was taken from a woman in her thirties in good health. The sample taken for sequencing was blood. The chain's CDR3 is CASSRPTETYGYTF. The CDR3 DNA reads as TGTGCCAGCAGTCGGCCGACAGAGACATATGGCTACACCTTC.